This entry lists 16 T cell receptor beta chains sequenced from one sample in a study of T cell repertoires and HLA-DP antigens. Only in-frame clones appear in the TCRdb table, and some are missing; sequencing was by immunoSEQ multiplex PCR. The table includes fewer than 95,000 clones, around nine tenths detected once. Their antigen targets remain unknown. The sample comprised CD4+ T cells from PBMCs. Receptor source: a man aged 45-65 years in good health and CMV-seronegative.

The genes are TRBV27 and TRBJ2-1, with D hard to call. This CDR3 spans 14 amino acids. Germline CDR1 is MNHEY and CDR2 is SMNVEV (reference sequence). Trimming removed 6 bases at V and 4 bases at J, with 13 bases between. Here the CDR3 reads CASSSYTDYNEQFF. CDR3 nucleotide sequence: TGTGCCAGCAGCTCCTACACGGATTACAATGAGCAGTTCTTC.

The chain combines TRBV30 with TRBJ2-7, with TRBD2 matching over 9 bases. The CDR3 has 18 residues. The germline CDR1 and CDR2 sequences are GTSNPN and SVGIG (reference sequence). After removal of 5 bases from V and 4 bases from J, the junction contained 21 bases not matched to a gene. The DNA of the CDR3 is TGTGCCTGGGCCGGCGGTTTATCGGCGGCTAGCGGGAAATACGAGCAGTACTTC. Encoded protein: CAWAGGLSAASGKYEQYF.

The rearrangement uses TRBV14 and TRBJ1-1, with D unresolved. V lost 0 bases to trimming and J lost 4 bases, with 6 bases between them. Germline lookup yields CDR1 SGHDN and CDR2 FVKESK. The CDR3 is 13 residues long. This CDR3 reads CASSQERFTEAFF. The CDR3 DNA reads as TGTGCCAGCAGCCAAGAAAGGTTCACTGAAGCTTTCTTT.

The rearrangement uses TRBV28 and TRBJ2-5, with D perhaps TRBD1 (7 bases). The germline V gene encodes CDR1 MDHEN and CDR2 SYDVKM. Deletions cut 2 bases from V and 5 bases from J, with 15 bases between. The CDR3 sequence is 15 residues long. The CDR3 is CASSLSGGGQETQYF. In nucleotides, the CDR3 is TGTGCCAGCAGTTTAAGTGGAGGGGGCCAGGAGACCCAGTACTTC.

The chain couples TRBV27 to TRBJ2-5; perhaps D is TRBD1 or TRBD2 (6 bases each). Trimming pared 10 bases from V and 5 bases from J, leaving 17 bases between. From germline, CDR1 is MNHEY and CDR2 SMNVEV (reference sequence). The CDR3 contains 13 residues. The CDR3 DNA follows: TGTGCCACCAAAAGGGGGGCCGGTGAGACCCAGTACTTC. Translation gives CATKRGAGETQYF.

The chain employs TRBV19 and TRBJ2-6; the D is unclear. V lost 5 bases, J lost 4 bases, and 15 bases lay in between. CDR3 length: 16 residues. Germline V gene data show CDR1 as LNHDA and CDR2 as SQIVND (reference sequence). In DNA form, the CDR3 reads TGTGCCAGTAGTCCCCAGCGAGAAGCCGGGGCCAACGTCCTGACTTTC. As protein: CASSPQREAGANVLTF.

This chain joins TRBV6-5 and TRBJ2-7; TRBD2 matches at 7 bases. The CDR3 extends over 11 amino acids. Germline CDR1 MNHEY, CDR2 SVGAGI. V shed 10 bases, J shed 7 bases, and the junction held 7 bases outside the gene matches. The DNA of the CDR3 is TGTGCCACCAGACTAGCCCGGGAGCAGTACTTC. Its protein is CATRLAREQYF.

The chain links TRBV15 to TRBJ2-1; D not certain. V dropped 2 bases and J dropped 0 bases, with 11 bases sitting between them. CDR1 is LNHNV and CDR2 is YYDKDF in the germline V gene (reference sequence). This CDR3 spans 16 amino acids. In nucleotides, the CDR3 is TGTGCCACCAGCAGACTCCGGGCCATCTCCTACAATGAGCAGTTCTTC. Its translation: CATSRLRAISYNEQFF. Full variable domain (missing parts from reference TRBV15 and TRBJ2-1): DAMVIQNPRYQVTQFGKPVTLSCSQTLNHNVMYWYQQKSSQAPKLLFHYYDKDFNNEADTPDNFQSRRPNTSFCFLDIRSPGLGDTAMYLCATSRLRAISYNEQFFGPGTRLTVL.

The table lists this clone with a few counts. V is TRBV28 and J is TRBJ2-1; TRBD2 matches 10 bases. The germline gives CDR1 MDHEN, CDR2 SYDVKM. The V segment lost 3 bases and the J segment 6 bases; nucleotides outside the gene matches: 5. CDR3 length equals 15 residues. The CDR3 bases are TGTGCCAGCAGTTTCGCCGGACTAGCGGTCAATGAGCAGTTCTTC. This codes for CASSFAGLAVNEQFF.

The V call is TRBV4-1, the J call TRBJ1-2; maybe TRBD1 (6 bases). The ends were cut back, 4 bases at V and 2 bases at J, with 14 bases in the middle. The CDR3 loop spans 15 amino acids. Germline values: CDR1 MGHRA, CDR2 YSYEKL. CDR3: CASSLTRTDNYGYTF. CDR3 coding DNA: TGCGCCAGCAGCCTAACAAGGACAGACAACTATGGCTACACCTTC.

V and J are TRBV28 and TRBJ1-5, with D perhaps TRBD1 (5 bases). The V gene's germline CDR1 is MDHEN and CDR2 SYDVKM. The ends were cut back, 10 bases at V and 6 bases at J, with 16 bases in the middle. This CDR3 has 13 amino acids. This chain's CDR3 is CATTITGGQPQHF. The CDR3 DNA sequence: TGTGCCACCACGATAACGGGGGGTCAGCCCCAGCATTTT.

Remarks on this clone: At one boundary the junction diverges from the germline segment, which might be a read error. V and J are TRBV18 and TRBJ1-3; D uncertain. CDR1 is KGHSH, CDR2 LQKENI, per germline. CDR3 length equals 11 residues. CDR3 DNA: TGTGCCATCCCCTCTGGAAACACCGTATATTTT. It yields the protein CAIPSGNTVYF.

V is TRBV6-6 and J is TRBJ2-5; a weak D match, TRBD1 (6 bases). Germline values: CDR1 MNHNY, CDR2 SVGAGI (reference sequence). The CDR3 extends over 16 amino acids. V lost 0 bases and J lost 5, with 16 bases in between. CDR3 loop: CASSYSLGQRGETQYF. The CDR3 DNA reads as TGTGCCAGCAGTTACTCCTTGGGACAACGCGGGGAGACCCAGTACTTC.

The V and J genes are TRBV6-6 and TRBJ2-3; possible D gene TRBD2, 5 bases. Germline V gene lookup returns CDR1 MNHNY and CDR2 SVGAGI (reference sequence). The germline V and J ends were trimmed by 8 bases and 1 base, with 10 bases remaining between them. This CDR3 has 13 residues. CDR3 protein: CASGQRRTDTQYF. CDR3 coding DNA: TGTGCCAGCGGTCAGCGGCGCACAGATACGCAGTATTTT.

This rearrangement joins TRBV6-6 to TRBJ2-7, with 7 bases that match TRBD1. The CDR3 extends over 16 amino acids. V shed 6 bases, J shed 7 bases, and the junction held 18 bases outside the gene matches. Germline CDR1 and CDR2: MNHNY and SVGAGI (reference sequence). The CDR3: CASRPVTGVPSEEQYF. CDR3 DNA sequence: TGTGCCAGCAGGCCTGTTACAGGGGTCCCTTCCGAAGAGCAGTACTTC.

Written as DNA, the CDR3 is TGTGCCAGCAGTTTAACGGGACAAGGGAATCAGCCCCAGCATTTT. Protein product: CASSLTGQGNQPQHF. The chain carries TRBV28 and TRBJ1-5; the D gene is possibly TRBD1 (6 bases). CDR3 length equals 15 residues. The V end was cut by 2 bases, the J end by 4 bases, with 12 bases between. Germline assignment: CDR1 MDHEN and CDR2 SYDVKM.